These 4 T cell receptor beta chains were all obtained from the same sample, sequenced in a study of post-analysis software for immune sequencing data. Findings and caveats of the study: A handful of TRBV segments appeared more often in patients than in controls, and TRBV5-6, TRBV5-1 and TRBV20-1 were among these.

No antigen is known for these receptors. TCR beta cDNA libraries included unique molecular identifiers. TCRdb called the PCR reads again in MiXCR, with one record for every CDR3 protein. Among about 500,000 distinct CDR3 sequences listed, roughly 45% were seen once. The specimen was blood. The source of these receptors is a girl under 18 with multiple sclerosis.

This clonotype was seen more than once but under ten times. CDR3 coding DNA: TGTGCCACCAGCAGAGGACCCCATGATGAGCAGTTCTTC. Protein sequence: CATSRGPHDEQFF. The chain uses TRBV15 and TRBJ2-1; no reliable D call. Germline CDR1 and CDR2: LNHNV and YYDKDF (reference sequence). The V end was cut by 1 base, the J end by 8 bases, with 9 bases between. This CDR3 is built from 13 residues.

The J gene is TRBJ2-5, the V gene TRBV5-6; 11 nucleotides agree with TRBD2. The CDR3 extends over 16 amino acids. CDR1 is SGHDT, CDR2 YYEEEE, per germline. V lost 4 bases to trimming and J lost 1 base; unmatched junction nucleotides: 6. The CDR3, as DNA: TGTGCCAGCAGCCGACTACTAGCGGGAGCCCAAGAGACCCAGTACTTC. It specifies CASSRLLAGAQETQYF.

This clonotype was detected only a few times. The chain employs TRBV6-5 and TRBJ2-3, with 10 positions matching TRBD2. The germline V gene encodes CDR1 MNHEY and CDR2 SVGAGI. The ends lost 6 bases at V and 4 bases at J; junction bases unmatched: 10. The CDR3 sequence is 16 residues long. The CDR3 loop reads CASSPELAGVADTQYF. The CDR3 DNA sequence: TGTGCCAGCAGCCCTGAGCTAGCGGGAGTAGCAGATACGCAGTATTTT.

CDR3 nucleotide sequence: TGCGCCAGCAGCTTACCGGGACTAGCGGGTTACGAGCAGTACTTC. Amino acids: CASSLPGLAGYEQYF. The chain joins TRBV5-1 to TRBJ2-4; 12 nucleotides match TRBD2. The J call may be mistaken, given a closer DNA end match to TRBJ2-7. The CDR3 loop spans 15 amino acids. CDR1 SGHRS and CDR2 YFSETQ come from the germline V gene.